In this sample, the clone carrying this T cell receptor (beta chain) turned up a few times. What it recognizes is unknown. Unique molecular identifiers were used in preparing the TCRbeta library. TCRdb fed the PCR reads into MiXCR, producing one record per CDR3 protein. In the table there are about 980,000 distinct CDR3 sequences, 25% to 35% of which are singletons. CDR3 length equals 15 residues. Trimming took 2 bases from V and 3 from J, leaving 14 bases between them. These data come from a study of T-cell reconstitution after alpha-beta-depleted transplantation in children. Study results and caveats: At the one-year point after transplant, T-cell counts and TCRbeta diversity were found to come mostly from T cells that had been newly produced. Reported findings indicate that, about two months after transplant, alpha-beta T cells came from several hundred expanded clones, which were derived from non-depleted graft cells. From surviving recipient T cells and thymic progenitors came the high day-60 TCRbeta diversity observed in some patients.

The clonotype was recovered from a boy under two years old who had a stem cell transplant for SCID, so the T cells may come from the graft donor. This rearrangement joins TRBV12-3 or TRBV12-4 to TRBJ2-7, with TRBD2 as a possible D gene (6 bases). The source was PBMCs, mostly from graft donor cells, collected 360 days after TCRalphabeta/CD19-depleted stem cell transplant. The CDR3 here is CASSLKAPSDYEQYF. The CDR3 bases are TGTGCCAGCAGTTTAAAAGCTCCTAGCGACTACGAGCAGTACTTC.